This is a list of T cell receptor beta chains from one sample in a study of shared clonotypes between healthy human individuals. Only in-frame clones appear in the TCRdb table, and some are missing; sequencing was by immunoSEQ multiplex PCR. Of some 2,000,000 clones listed, 85% to 95% are singletons. The sequenced material came from naive CD8+ T cells sorted from blood. The receptors derive from a man between 18 and 29 years old in good health. CDR3s include the opening cysteine and the closing phenylalanine or tryptophan. D genes are given only for firm matches. Size is stated for part of the rows, as once, few or many counts, or as a class when the clone is expanded.

clone size | D gene | J gene | V gene | CDR3 DNA | CDR3 protein
NA | NA | TRBJ1-2 | TRBV12-1 | TGTGCCAGCAGCTCTCTCCTGTCGACAGGGGACTTCTATGGCTACACCTTC | CASSSLLSTGDFYGYTF
NA | NA | TRBJ1-2 | TRBV4-1 | TGCGCCAGCAGCCTCAGGACATCGGGGTACTATGGCTACACCTTC | CASSLRTSGYYGYTF
NA | TRBD1 | TRBJ2-3 | TRBV5-6 | TGTGCCAGCAGCTTGGATCCAGGACAGGGATTCACAGATACGCAGTATTTT | CASSLDPGQGFTDTQYF
NA | NA | TRBJ2-7 | TRBV7-9 | TGTGCCACCACGGACAGCTCCTACGAGCAGTACTTC | CATTDSSYEQYF
NA | NA | TRBJ2-2 | TRBV30 | TGTGCCTGGCGGGCGGGGAACACCGGGGAGCTGTTTTTT | CAWRAGNTGELFF
NA | NA | TRBJ1-1 | TRBV30 | TGTGCCTGTGGGGGTAACACTGAAGCTTTCTTT | CACGGNTEAFF
NA | NA | TRBJ1-5 | TRBV28 | TGTGCCAGCAGTTCCTATAGGGACCCACAGCATTTT | CASSSYRDPQHF
once | TRBD2 | TRBJ2-3 | TRBV27 | TGTGCCAGCAGTTTAGACGGGGGGGTTAGCACAGATACGCAGTATTTT | CASSLDGGVSTDTQYF
once | NA | TRBJ1-5 | TRBV10-1 | TGCGCCAGCAGTGAGTCAGGGAATCAGCCCCAGCATTTT | CASSESGNQPQHF
NA | NA | TRBJ2-5 | TRBV27 | TGTGCCAGCAGTTTTGGTGGGCAAGAGACCCAGTACTTC | CASSFGGQETQYF
few | NA | TRBJ2-5 | TRBV11-2 | TGTGCCAGCAGCCCAGAAGAGACCCAGTACTTC | CASSPEETQYF
NA | NA | TRBJ2-7 | TRBV7-2 | TGTGCCAGCAGCTTAGCGGAGGAATCCTACGAGCAGTACTTC | CASSLAEESYEQYF
NA | NA | TRBJ2-7 | TRBV7-2 | TGTGCCAGCAGCTTTGGCCAGCGGCCCCTTTCCTACGAGCAGTACTTC | CASSFGQRPLSYEQYF
NA | TRBD1 | TRBJ2-5 | TRBV7-2 | TGTGCCAGCAGCTTAGCGGACAGGCCCCAAGAGACCCAGTACTTC | CASSLADRPQETQYF
NA | NA | TRBJ1-2 | TRBV7-9 | TGTGCCAGCAGCTTGCGGGATAAGAGGACTTGGGGCTACACCTTC | CASSLRDKRTWGYTF
NA | TRBD2 | TRBJ2-7 | TRBV19 | TGTGCCAGTAGTTCCCGTGGTAGCGGGAGGGCCTACGAGCAGTACTTC | CASSSRGSGRAYEQYF
NA | NA | TRBJ1-1 | TRBV5-6 | TGTGCCAGCAGCTATCCGGCTGAGAACACTGAAGCTTTCTTT | CASSYPAENTEAFF
few | NA | TRBJ1-1 | TRBV10-2 | TGCGCCAGCAGAATGAACACTGAAGCTTTCTTT | CASRMNTEAFF
NA | NA | TRBJ2-5 | TRBV6-5 | TGTGCCAGCAGTTACCGTGGGGGTTCGGAGACCCAGTACTTC | CASSYRGGSETQYF
NA | NA | TRBJ1-5 | TRBV28 | TGTGCCAGTAACAGGGCCAATCAGCCCCAGCATTTT | CASNRANQPQHF
NA | TRBD2 | TRBJ2-4 | TRBV28 | TGTGCCAGCAGTTTAGAAGCGGGGAGGGCCGACATTCAGTACTTC | CASSLEAGRADIQYF
NA | TRBD2 | TRBJ2-3 | TRBV5-6 | TGTGCCAGCAGCTTGGCGGGAGGGCCTACAGATACGCAGTATTTT | CASSLAGGPTDTQYF
NA | TRBD2 | TRBJ2-1 | TRBV5-6 | TGTGCCAGCAGCTTTGGGGTGACTAGCGGGAGATCGAATGAGCAGTTCTTC | CASSFGVTSGRSNEQFF
NA | TRBD2 | TRBJ2-1 | TRBV27 | TGTGCCAGCAGTTTAATGCGGGGGACTAGCGGGAACAATGAGCAGTTCTTC | CASSLMRGTSGNNEQFF
NA | NA | TRBJ1-6 | TRBV5-1 | TGCGCCAGCAGCTTGGATGGGGGGGCTCCCTATAATTCACCCCTCCACTTT | CASSLDGGAPYNSPLHF
NA | NA | TRBJ2-3 | TRBV30 | TGTGCCTGGAGTGTAGGGACTGGCGCAGATACGCAGTATTTT | CAWSVGTGADTQYF
NA | NA | TRBJ2-5 | TRBV28 | TGTGCCAGCAGCGGCCTCTCAGAGACCCAGTACTTC | CASSGLSETQYF
few | TRBD1 | TRBJ2-7 | TRBV6-6 | TGTGCCAGCAGTTACTCCGACAGGGGCTACGAGCAGTACTTC | CASSYSDRGYEQYF
NA | NA | TRBJ2-7 | TRBV14 | TGTGCCAGCAGCCTAGGGGTATACGAGCAGTACTTC | CASSLGVYEQYF
NA | NA | TRBJ2-5 | TRBV18 | TGTGCCAGCTCACCATGGCCTAGGGAGACCCAGTACTTC | CASSPWPRETQYF
NA | NA | TRBJ1-1 | TRBV10-1 | TGCGCCAGCAGTGAGTCTACAGGGATTGAAGCTTTCTTT | CASSESTGIEAFF
NA | NA | TRBJ1-1 | TRBV2 | TGTGCCAGCAGTGAATCGGGGGGACCTGAAGCTTTCTTT | CASSESGGPEAFF
NA | TRBD1 | TRBJ2-7 | TRBV19 | TGTGCCAGTAGTGCCGGAACAGGGGGTTACGAGCAGTACTTC | CASSAGTGGYEQYF
NA | NA | TRBJ1-1 | TRBV7-9 | TGTGCCAGCAGCCCCACCCTGGGGGGCACTGAAGCTTTCTTT | CASSPTLGGTEAFF
NA | NA | TRBJ1-2 | TRBV28 | TGTGCCAGCAGTTGGGGGGAGGGCGTCTATGGCTACACCTTC | CASSWGEGVYGYTF
NA | TRBD2 | TRBJ2-5 | TRBV7-6 | TGTGCCAGCAGCTCCACTAAGGGACTAGCTGAAGAGACCCAGTACTTC | CASSSTKGLAEETQYF
NA | NA | TRBJ1-6 | TRBV4-3 | TGCGCCAGCAGCCCCGTGTCTGCGGGTAATTCACCCCTCCACTTT | CASSPVSAGNSPLHF
NA | TRBD2 | TRBJ2-7 | TRBV13 | TGTGCCAGCAGCTTAGGACCTGCGACTAGCGTACAATGGGAGCAGTACTTC | CASSLGPATSVQWEQYF
NA | TRBD2 | TRBJ2-3 | TRBV25-1 | TGTGCCAGCACCTTAGGCGGGGGAAGCACAGATACGCAGTATTTT | CASTLGGGSTDTQYF
NA | NA | TRBJ2-7 | TRBV9 | TGTGCCAGCAGCGAACATCCAACACCCTACGAGCAGTACTTC | CASSEHPTPYEQYF
NA | NA | TRBJ1-5 | TRBV28 | TGTGCCAGCAGTTTGGGGGTATTGGGGCAGCCCCAGCATTTT | CASSLGVLGQPQHF
NA | TRBD2 | TRBJ2-3 | TRBV30 | TGTGCCTGGAGCCTAGCGGGGGGTGAGACGCAGTATTTT | CAWSLAGGETQYF
NA | TRBD1 | TRBJ1-6 | TRBV13 | TGTGCCAGCAGCTCACGGACAGGGATAAATTCACCCCTCCACTTT | CASSSRTGINSPLHF
NA | TRBD1 | TRBJ2-7 | TRBV5-1 | TGCGCCAGCAGCATCGGGACAGCCTACGAGCAGTACTTC | CASSIGTAYEQYF
NA | NA | TRBJ1-6 | TRBV5-1 | TGCGCCAGCGGGATGGGGATCCGGTCCCTTTATTCACCCCTCCACTTT | CASGMGIRSLYSPLHF
NA | TRBD1 | TRBJ2-5 | TRBV2 | TGTGCCAGCAGTCAGGGGGCCGCGGGGCAAGAGACCCAGTACTTC | CASSQGAAGQETQYF
NA | NA | TRBJ1-5 | TRBV9 | TGTGCCAGCAGCGTAGGGCCGAGTAGCAATCAGCCCCAGCATTTT | CASSVGPSSNQPQHF
NA | TRBD1 | TRBJ2-1 | TRBV5-1 | TGCGCCAGCAGCTCCGGCGACAGGGTAATGGGCAATGAGCAGTTCTTC | CASSSGDRVMGNEQFF
NA | TRBD1 | TRBJ1-4 | TRBV4-1 | TGCGCCAGCAGCCGTCAGGGGGCGACTAATGAAAAACTGTTTTTT | CASSRQGATNEKLFF
NA | NA | TRBJ2-7 | TRBV7-6 | TGTGCCAGCAGCTTTTTAAGTCCGGACGGGAGACCCTACGAGCAGTACTTC | CASSFLSPDGRPYEQYF
NA | TRBD1 | TRBJ2-1 | TRBV29-1 | TGCAGCGTGGACAGGGGGAGTGGCAATGAGCAGTTCTTC | CSVDRGSGNEQFF
NA | NA | TRBJ2-5 | TRBV4-3 | TGCGCCAGCAGCCAGGAATCCCACGTGGCAGGGTTAGAGACCCAGTACTTC | CASSQESHVAGLETQYF
NA | NA | TRBJ2-2 | TRBV5-5 | TGTGCCAGCAGCTTGGGAGGGTGGGAGCTGTTTTTT | CASSLGGWELFF
NA | NA | TRBJ2-7 | TRBV6-5 | TGTGCCAGCAGTTACTTTTTAGCGGTTAGCTCCTACGAGCAGTACTTC | CASSYFLAVSSYEQYF
NA | NA | TRBJ1-5 | TRBV11-3 | TGTGCCAGCAGCTTCGGGGCCAGCCACTATAGCAATCAGCCCCAGCATTTT | CASSFGASHYSNQPQHF
NA | NA | TRBJ2-7 | TRBV6-1 | TGTGCCAGTAAATACGGTTACGAGCAGTACTTC | CASKYGYEQYF
NA | NA | TRBJ1-2 | TRBV4-3 | TGCGCCAGCAGCCAAGTCCTTAGCGACGGCGGCGGCTATGGCTACACCTTC | CASSQVLSDGGGYGYTF
NA | NA | TRBJ2-7 | TRBV13 | TGTGCCAGCAGCCCTTCTGGCGGACCTCCTGGCGAGCAGTACTTC | CASSPSGGPPGEQYF
NA | TRBD2 | TRBJ2-1 | TRBV28 | TGTGCCAGCAGACTAGCGGGGTCCTACAATGAGCAGTTCTTC | CASRLAGSYNEQFF